These 8 T cell receptor beta chains were sequenced from one sample in a study of beta chain features in type 1 diabetes. Sequenced material consisted of expressed TCRB transcripts (all of the isolated RNA was reverse transcribed). The data were produced by immunoSEQ multiplex PCR, yet TCRdb's version contains in-frame clones alone and is incomplete. This table holds tens of thousands of clones, approximately 74% found once. The sequenced sample consisted of Tregs from blood. These receptors were collected from a woman aged 40 to 50 in good health.

With respect to this clone: A junction boundary mismatches the germline segment, possibly from a read error. This rearrangement joins TRBV7-7 to TRBJ2-2, with D hard to call. Germline CDR1 is SSHAT and CDR2 is FNYEAQ (reference sequence). This CDR3 region has 14 residues. CDR3 region: CASSLDSAAGELFF. The DNA of the CDR3 is TGTGCTAGCAGCTTAGACTCTGCGGCCGGGGAGCTGTTTTTT.

This rearrangement joins TRBV23-1 to TRBJ2-5, with D maybe TRBD1 (5 bases). TRBV23-1 is known as an ORF, though its function is uncertain. The CDR3 is 15 residues long. V was clipped by 0 bases and J by 3 bases, with 11 bases between them. The chain's CDR3 is CASSQSTGPEETQYF. In nucleotides, the CDR3 is TGCGCCAGCAGTCAATCAACAGGCCCTGAAGAGACCCAGTACTTC.

This clone was observed a handful of times. The chain uses TRBV7-2 and TRBJ2-6, with 8 bases matching TRBD1. J was trimmed by 18 bases and V by 4 bases; bases with no gene match: 5. This CDR3 contains 11 residues. Germline CDR1 SGHTA, CDR2 FQGNSA. This chain's CDR3 is CASSSRTGTTF. As DNA, the CDR3 is TGTGCCAGCAGCTCGCGGACAGGGACGACTTTC. The variable domain in full, with the rest retrieved from reference TRBV7-2 and TRBJ2-6, is GAGVSQSPSNKVTEKGKDVELRCDPISGHTALYWYRQSLGQGLEFLIYFQGNSAPDKSGLPSDRFSAERTGGSVSTLTIQRTQQEDSAVYLCASSSRTGTTFGAGSRLTVL.

This clone turned up a few times. This chain joins TRBV10-2 and TRBJ2-3; weak D call: TRBD2 (6 bases). V was pared by 4 bases and J by 1 base, with 12 bases between. The CDR3 has 15 amino acids. Germline CDR1 is WSHSY and CDR2 is SAAADI. The CDR3, as DNA: TGCGCCAGCAGTGGGTTGCGGGGTGGCACAGATACGCAGTATTTT. Protein: CASSGLRGGTDTQYF.

This sequence joins TRBV5-1 and TRBJ1-1, with 7 bases aligning to TRBD1. Germline CDR1 and CDR2: SGHRS and YFSETQ. V lost 10 bases, J lost 1 base, and 7 bases stayed unmatched. This CDR3 is 13 amino acids long. CDR3 coding DNA: TGCGCCGCCCAAGGGGGCAGGAACACTGAAGCTTTCTTT. It encodes CAAQGGRNTEAFF.

The sample holds a few counts of this clone. J is TRBJ2-1 and V is TRBV7-9; D gene unclear. In germline, CDR1 is SEHNR, CDR2 FQNEAQ (reference sequence). CDR3 length: 12 residues. V was shortened by 4 bases and J by 6 bases, with 7 bases between the two germline ends. CDR3 amino acids: CASSSLRNEQFF. CDR3 sequence (DNA): TGTGCCAGCAGCTCCCTACGCAATGAGCAGTTCTTC.

The chain joins TRBV29-1 to TRBJ2-3, with D hard to call. Trimming shortened V by 1 base and J by 1 base, and 9 bases separated the two germline ends. CDR3 size: 14 residues. The germline V gene encodes CDR1 SQVTM and CDR2 ANQGSEA. CDR3 residues: CSVEGRRGTDTQYF. The CDR3 DNA follows: TGCAGCGTTGAAGGGCGGCGTGGCACAGATACGCAGTATTTT.

V is TRBV5-1 and J is TRBJ2-3; 7 nucleotides agree with TRBD1. V lost 3 bases to trimming and J lost 2 bases; unmatched junction nucleotides: 9. The germline gives CDR1 SGHRS, CDR2 YFSETQ. The CDR3 is made up of 16 amino acids. The CDR3: CASSWTGSSNTDTQYF. CDR3 bases: TGCGCCAGCAGCTGGACAGGTTCGAGTAACACAGATACGCAGTATTTT.